The 14 T cell receptor beta chains given below trace back to one sample, sequenced in a study of blood T cell repertoires in COVID-19. TCRdb's table, derived via immunoSEQ multiplex PCR, lists solely in-frame clones and lacks some. In the table there are a few hundred thousand clones, around 90% of which are singletons. The sequencing input was peripheral blood. All receptors come from a person aged 18-35 years with COVID-19, enrolled during active disease.

The CDR3, as DNA: TGTGCCAGCAGCGGCCTGACACCCGGGGAGCTGTTTTTT. Translating it yields CASSGLTPGELFF. The chain carries TRBV9 and TRBJ2-2; D unclear. Trimming left V 3 bases short and J 6 bases short, with 9 bases between. This CDR3 has 13 residues. Germline V gene lookup returns CDR1 SGDLS and CDR2 YYNGEE.

This clone was observed once. This rearrangement joins TRBV12-5 to TRBJ2-3; TRBD1 agrees at 7 bases. Germline V CDR1 and CDR2: LGHNT, FRNRAP. The CDR3 loop spans 12 amino acids. The trim removed 6 bases at V and 3 bases at J, leaving 0 bases unmatched. The CDR3 sequence is CASGDRTDTQYF. The CDR3 DNA reads TGTGCTAGTGGGGACAGGACAGATACGCAGTATTTT.

In this sample, this clone turned up once. The gene calls are TRBV28 and TRBJ1-2; D gene uncertain. Per the germline V gene, CDR1 is MDHEN and CDR2 is SYDVKM. V gave up 5 bases and J gave up 8 bases, with 15 bases separating them. This CDR3 is 13 amino acids long. This CDR3 is CASSPRLFNGYTF. CDR3 coding DNA: TGTGCCAGCAGTCCGAGGTTGTTCAACGGCTACACCTTC.

The V call is TRBV24-1, the J call TRBJ2-3; D not certain. V was clipped by 5 bases and J by 0 bases, with 11 bases between them. Per germline, CDR1 KGHDR and CDR2 SFDVKD. This CDR3 contains 15 residues. CDR3: CATSGPRLSTDTQYF. CDR3 coding DNA: TGTGCCACCAGTGGTCCCAGGCTTAGCACAGATACGCAGTATTTT.

The chain uses TRBV12-5 and TRBJ2-7, with TRBD2 identical over 7 bases. J was trimmed by 2 bases and V by 5 bases; bases with no gene match: 9. There are 15 residues in the CDR3. Looked up from germline, CDR1 is LGHNT and CDR2 is FRNRAP. This CDR3 is CASGPTSRGTYEQYF. CDR3 nucleotides: TGTGCTAGTGGTCCAACCTCGCGGGGGACCTACGAGCAGTACTTC.

This chain links TRBV7-2 with TRBJ1-1; maybe TRBD1 (6 bases). Germline assignment: CDR1 SGHTA and CDR2 FQGNSA. V gave up 1 base and J gave up 3 bases, with 12 bases separating them. The CDR3 totals 15 residues. In nucleotides, the CDR3 is TGTGCCAGCAGCTTAGATGGGGGCATGGACACTGAAGCTTTCTTT. Its protein product is CASSLDGGMDTEAFF.

CDR3 bases: TGTGCCAGCAGTTCACAGGGAGGGGGTGAAAAACTGTTTTTT. It translates to CASSSQGGGEKLFF. This chain connects TRBV28 to TRBJ1-4; D is possibly TRBD1 (6 bases). This CDR3 contains 14 residues. Germline V gene data show CDR1 as MDHEN and CDR2 as SYDVKM. V was shortened by 4 bases and J by 7 bases, with 13 bases between the two germline ends.

This chain uses TRBV28 with TRBJ1-3; no clear D. CDR1 and CDR2 from the germline V gene are MDHEN and SYDVKM. V lost 6 bases and J 7 bases, leaving 7 bases between the germline ends. CDR3 length: 11 residues. The CDR3 here is CASSFLNTIYF. DNA of the CDR3: TGTGCCAGCAGCTTCCTTAACACCATATATTTT.

This clone was recorded a few times. V usage is TRBV11-2 and J usage is TRBJ1-2, with 11 bases aligning to TRBD1. CDR1 is SGHAT and CDR2 is FQNNGV in the germline V gene. The CDR3 has 15 amino acids. V lost 0 bases to trimming and J lost 8 bases; unmatched junction nucleotides: 5. CDR3: CASSLEGQGARGYTF. CDR3 nucleotide sequence: TGTGCCAGCAGCTTAGAAGGACAGGGGGCGAGGGGCTACACCTTC.

The V gene is TRBV4-3, the J gene TRBJ1-5; D possibly corresponds to TRBD1 (5 bases). This CDR3 spans 15 amino acids. From germline, CDR1 is LGHNA and CDR2 YSLEER. V was cut by 0 bases and J by 5 bases, with 11 bases left in between. The CDR3 bases are TGCGCCAGCAGCCAAGATGTCAGGGTTGATCAGCCCCAGCATTTT. Its translation: CASSQDVRVDQPQHF.

The chain combines TRBV7-9 with TRBJ2-2; TRBD1 agrees at 7 bases. Unmatched junction bases numbered 5, after V lost 5 bases and J lost 5 bases. The germline CDR1 and CDR2 sequences are SEHNR and FQNEAQ (reference sequence). This CDR3 has 14 residues. The CDR3 spells CASSVTGETGELFF. CDR3 bases: TGTGCCAGCAGCGTCACAGGGGAGACCGGGGAGCTGTTTTTT.

The chain carries TRBV18 and TRBJ1-2; 11 bases agree with TRBD1. The CDR3 has 15 amino acids. With V trimmed by 3 bases and J by 6 bases, 6 bases remained unmatched. Germline CDR1 and CDR2: KGHSH and LQKENI. The DNA for the CDR3 is TGTGCCAGCTCACCGGGACAGGGGGTAGAGGATGGCTACACCTTC. Protein sequence: CASSPGQGVEDGYTF.

The rearrangement uses TRBV14 and TRBJ2-7; 9 nucleotides match TRBD2. Germline CDR1 and CDR2: SGHDN and FVKESK. The V and J ends lost 0 bases and 1 base, in that order; junction bases with no gene match: 4. The CDR3 runs 16 residues. DNA of the CDR3: TGTGCCAGCAGCCAAGAGGAGCGGGAGGATTCCTACGAGCAGTACTTC. Translated, it gives CASSQEEREDSYEQYF.

A single count supports this clone. The chain recombines TRBV6-5 with TRBJ2-1, with no clear D. Germline values: CDR1 MNHEY, CDR2 SVGAGI. The V end was cut by 8 bases, the J end by 0 bases, with 5 bases between. This CDR3 region has 12 residues. The DNA for the CDR3 is TGTGCCAGCGAGAGCTCCTACAATGAGCAGTTCTTC. The encoded protein is CASESSYNEQFF.